One sample yielded the 10 T cell receptor beta chains listed below, sequenced in a study of response to subunit inactivated influenza vaccine. TCRdb re-analysed the RT-PCR reads in MiXCR, keeping a single row per CDR3 protein. The data contain about 540,000 distinct CDR3 sequences, approximately 22% of them singletons. These same data were also listed under a study on T cells expressing NK-cell markers. That study reports: The authors made TCR beta cDNA libraries by 5'RACE template switching. This switching added a universal primer site and UMIs.

Sequencing used CD4+ T cells sorted from PBMCs, obtained about 12 days after vaccination. Every receptor here comes from a middle-aged man who received an inactivated influenza vaccine.

The V and J genes are TRBV6-1 and TRBJ2-1; 7 nucleotides align to TRBD2. Germline V lookup: CDR1 MNHNS, CDR2 SASEGT. V was clipped by 2 bases and J by 7 bases; unmatched bases: 8. The CDR3 is made up of 15 amino acids. The CDR3 DNA follows: TGTGCCAGCAGTGAAAGTGCGGGAGCAAGGAATGAGCAGTTCTTC. Its protein is CASSESAGARNEQFF.

This clonotype was recorded a few times. V and J are TRBV7-9 and TRBJ1-2, with TRBD1 matching 9 bases. Germline CDR1 reads SEHNR; CDR2 reads FQNEAQ (reference sequence). V shed 5 bases and J 4 bases; nucleotides not matched to a gene: 5. This CDR3 spans 14 amino acids. This chain's CDR3 is CASSPTTGGYGYTF. The CDR3 DNA is TGTGCCAGCAGCCCAACGACAGGGGGCTATGGCTACACCTTC.

CDR3 protein: CASSLGRTNEKLFF. The CDR3 DNA follows: TGCGCCAGCAGCTTGGGGAGAACTAATGAAAAACTGTTTTTT. This sequence joins TRBV5-1 and TRBJ1-4; no definite D call. Germline-derived CDR1 and CDR2 are SGHRS and YFSETQ. The V end lost 0 bases, the J end lost 1 base, and 4 bases lay between the germline ends. The CDR3 is 14 amino acids.

The V and J genes are TRBV20-1 and TRBJ2-1, with a tentative D call TRBD2 (6 bases). Germline CDR1 and CDR2: DFQATT and SNEGSKA (reference sequence). V was cut by 0 bases and J by 10 bases, with 19 bases left in between. This CDR3 is 15 amino acids long. The CDR3 DNA sequence: TGCAGTGCTAGAGATCTTCGGGTGGACGGAGGGGAGCAGTTCTTC. This sequence encodes CSARDLRVDGGEQFF.

This clonotype came up a few times. The chain employs TRBV7-2 and TRBJ2-2, with D perhaps TRBD2 (6 bases). CDR1 and CDR2 (germline): SGHTA, FQGNSA. The CDR3 spans 17 residues. V lost 1 base, J lost 4 bases, and 16 bases lay in between. CDR3 bases: TGTGCCAGCAGCTTAGGAAGGGCCGGGAGTGGCACCGGGGAGCTGTTTTTT. Protein: CASSLGRAGSGTGELFF.

The chain joins TRBV6-2 or TRBV6-3 to TRBJ2-1, with D tentatively TRBD1 or TRBD2 (5 bases each). CDR3 size: 12 residues. V was trimmed by 5 bases and J by 8 bases, leaving 10 bases between them. In germline, CDR1 is MNHEY, CDR2 SVGEGT. Written as DNA, the CDR3 is TGTGCCAGCAGTGGGTGGGGGTATGAGCAGTTCTTC. Translated, it gives CASSGWGYEQFF.

This clonotype has a handful of counts. The V call is TRBV5-1, the J call TRBJ1-6, with D hard to call. V lost 0 bases and J 0 bases, leaving 7 bases between the germline ends. This CDR3 comprises 16 residues. Germline V gene data show CDR1 as SGHRS and CDR2 as YFSETQ. DNA for the CDR3: TGCGCCAGCAGCTTGGAGCCGGGCTCCTATAATTCACCCCTCCACTTT. Translated, it gives CASSLEPGSYNSPLHF. The full variable domain, completed using reference TRBV5-1 and TRBJ1-6, is KAGVTQTPRYLIKTRGQQVTLSCSPISGHRSVSWYQQTPGQGLQFLFEYFSETQRNKGNFPGRFSGRQFSNSRSEMNVSTLELGDSALYLCASSLEPGSYNSPLHFGNGTRLTVT.

The chain carries TRBV20-1 and TRBJ2-3; possible D gene TRBD1, 6 bases. The CDR3 has 15 residues. Trimming stripped 6 bases from V and 1 base from J, with 17 bases between. Looked up from germline, CDR1 is DFQATT and CDR2 is SNEGSKA (reference sequence). The CDR3: CSAPPSDRGTDTQYF. In DNA form, the CDR3 reads TGCAGTGCCCCCCCTTCGGACAGAGGCACAGATACGCAGTATTTT.

The V and J genes are TRBV12-3 or TRBV12-4 and TRBJ2-2; the D is unclear. This CDR3 contains 13 residues. Trimming pared 8 bases from V and 0 bases from J, leaving 7 bases between. CDR3 loop: CASWAPNTGELFF. CDR3 DNA sequence: TGTGCCAGCTGGGCACCGAACACCGGGGAGCTGTTTTTT.

The J gene is TRBJ1-6, the V gene TRBV5-1, with TRBD1 matching 9 bases. The CDR3 is 14 amino acids. V lost 2 bases and J lost 9; bases outside the gene matches: 3. Per germline, CDR1 SGHRS and CDR2 YFSETQ. The CDR3 loop reads CASSFTGGGSPLHF. The DNA for the CDR3 is TGCGCCAGCAGCTTTACAGGGGGCGGTTCACCCCTCCACTTT.